This T cell receptor beta chain derives from a study of blood T cell repertoires in COVID-19. Looking at the study overall: Specimens from acute and convalescent COVID-19 originated in the United States, Italy and Spain. Sources were T cells, B-cell-depleted T cells, or PBMCs; the material itself was cDNA or gDNA.

Per the original data handling: The authors estimated nucleated cell counts from reference gene primer amplification. Using immunoSEQ multiplex PCR, the repertoire was profiled, and TCRdb retains in-frame clones only, with some absent. The V and J calls and clone size are taken from that table; D and trimming were inferred from the DNA. The profile shows approximately 300,000 clones, 90% of them singletons. Per the germline V gene, CDR1 is LNHDA and CDR2 is SQIVND (reference sequence). This CDR3 comprises 13 residues. Trimming took off 7 bases at V and 5 bases at J, with 14 bases between the two ends. The Seattle patients, enrolled during active infection, were followed longitudinally.

The sample taken for sequencing was peripheral blood. This sequence originates from a woman in her thirties with COVID-19, enrolled during active disease. The rearrangement joins TRBV19 to TRBJ2-5, with a tentative D call TRBD1 (7 bases). CDR3: CASTRTGGETQYF. CDR3 sequence (DNA): TGTGCCAGTACCCGGACAGGAGGGGAGACCCAGTACTTC.